This TCR beta chain is drawn from a study of T cell changes during pregnancy in multiple sclerosis. CDR1 GTSNPN and CDR2 SVGIG come from the germline V gene (reference sequence). Trimming at V came to 0 bases and at J to 4 bases, leaving 14 bases not matched to a gene. This CDR3 region has 18 residues. Libraries were prepared by immunoSEQ multiplex PCR; TCRdb keeps only in-frame clonotypes and omits some of them. The profile shows tens of thousands of clones, 90% to 95% of them singletons. The rearrangement joins TRBV30 to TRBJ2-1; 8 bases are a match to TRBD2. Sequenced material: CD4+ T cells from peripheral blood mononuclear cells, taken after pregnancy. This TCR was sampled from a female donor with multiple sclerosis, enrolled in a pregnancy study. This chain's CDR3 is CAWSVLRSLAGGYNEQFF. The DNA for the CDR3 is TGTGCCTGGAGTGTACTTCGGTCATTGGCGGGGGGATACAATGAGCAGTTCTTC. The complete variable domain, with remaining parts taken from reference TRBV30 and TRBJ2-1, reads SQTIHQWPATLVQPVGSPLSLECTVEGTSNPNLYWYRQAAGRGLQLLFYSVGIGQISSEVPQNLSASRPQDRQFILSSKKLLLSDSGFYLCAWSVLRSLAGGYNEQFFGPGTRLTVL.